This T cell receptor beta chain was identified during a study of type 1 regulatory T cells. Background on the study: An in vitro protocol generated T-allo10, a Tr1-enriched, alloantigen-specific CD4 T cell product.

Losses at the gene ends were 3 bases for V and 1 base for J; bases not matched to a gene: 5. This CDR3 has 15 residues. Germline loops: CDR1 SEHNR, CDR2 FQNEAQ (reference sequence). As concerns this clonotype: Antigen: not known.

TCRdb reanalysed the reads using MiXCR and keeps one entry per CDR3 protein. The data show some 25,000 distinct CDR3 sequences, 55% to 80% seen once. Graft donor-derived T-allo10 cells were described as host-alloantigen-specific, anergic, and alloantigen-specifically suppressive. The chain joins TRBV7-9 to TRBJ1-2, with 7 nucleotides matching TRBD1. Material for sequencing was cultured T cells, either the whole culture or a sorted T cell fraction (not recorded which). Subset reported: Tr1-enriched cell product generated in vitro against host alloantigens. This clonotype was obtained from a human donor in good health. The CDR3 DNA follows: TGTGCCAGCAGCTTCGACAGGGCCCGTAACTATGGCTACACCTTC. This codes for CASSFDRARNYGYTF.